This passage covers 16 T cell receptor beta chains from one sample sequenced in a study of T cells after somatic rescue of genetic block. Assay: immunoSEQ multiplex PCR; the TCRdb copy retains only in-frame clones and omits some. This sample yields approximately 65,000 clones, of which about nine tenths are seen a single time; around 3% belongs to the top ten. The sample taken for sequencing was peripheral blood mononuclear cells (PBMCs). These receptors were taken from a man between 40 and 49 years old.

This chain connects TRBV2 to TRBJ2-4, with 16 positions matching TRBD2. The germline V gene encodes CDR1 SNHLY and CDR2 FYNNEI. The trim removed 6 bases at V and 2 bases at J, leaving 13 bases unmatched. This CDR3 region has 20 residues. The CDR3 is CASRVSGTSGRAGPKNIQYF. CDR3 nucleotide sequence: TGTGCCAGCAGGGTCTCCGGGACTAGCGGGAGGGCCGGGCCCAAAAACATTCAGTACTTC.

This clone was found once. The chain uses TRBV6-6 and TRBJ1-1; TRBD1 might be the D (5 bases). The CDR3 extends over 14 amino acids. Germline assignment: CDR1 MNHNY and CDR2 SVGAGI (reference sequence). V was clipped by 6 bases and J by 2 bases, with 13 bases between them. Here the CDR3 DNA reads TGTGCCAGCAGACGTCGGACAAGCAACACTGAAGCTTTCTTT. This gives the protein CASRRRTSNTEAFF.

This chain joins TRBV10-3 and TRBJ2-1, with TRBD1 identical over 11 bases. Germline CDR1 reads ENHRY; CDR2 reads SYGVKD. Unmatched junction bases numbered 7, after V lost 9 bases and J lost 0 bases. CDR3 length: 16 amino acids. CDR3 sequence: CAIAGQGDRSYNEQFF. CDR3 nucleotides: TGTGCCATAGCGGGACAGGGGGACCGCTCCTACAATGAGCAGTTCTTC.

The V and J genes are TRBV19 and TRBJ2-5; D gene uncertain. CDR1 and CDR2 (germline): LNHDA, SQIVND (reference sequence). This CDR3 comprises 13 residues. The ends were cut back, 2 bases at V and 4 bases at J, with 8 bases in the middle. The chain's CDR3 is CASSIRLLETQYF. The DNA of the CDR3 is TGTGCCAGTAGTATAAGGCTTTTAGAGACCCAGTACTTC.

The chain recombines TRBV6-6 with TRBJ2-7; D not resolved. V was trimmed by 6 bases and J by 0 bases, leaving 12 bases between them. Germline-derived CDR1 and CDR2 are MNHNY and SVGAGI (reference sequence). This CDR3 has 14 residues. The CDR3, as DNA: TGTGCCAGCAGCCAACCAGGTAGCTCCTACGAGCAGTACTTC. It codes for CASSQPGSSYEQYF.

Regarding this clone: At one end the junction does not follow the germline gene, possibly because of a read error. This chain connects TRBV29-1 to TRBJ1-1; no definite D call. The CDR3 totals 12 residues. CDR1 and CDR2 (germline): SQVTM, ANQGSEA. The CDR3 coding sequence is TGCAGCGTAGGACTTTTGAACGCTGAAGCTTTCTTT. This sequence encodes CSVGLLNAEAFF.

The chain recombines TRBV7-6 with TRBJ2-1; 7 bases fit TRBD2. The CDR3 loop spans 18 amino acids. Germline V gene sequence: CDR1 SGHVS, CDR2 FNYEAQ. Trimming removed 2 bases from V and 2 bases from J; junction bases left unmatched: 12. In DNA, the CDR3 is TGTGCCAGCAGCTTATGGGGAGGGCTGGAGTCTACCTACAATGAGCAGTTCTTC. As protein: CASSLWGGLESTYNEQFF. Combining the CDR3 with reference TRBV7-6 and TRBJ2-1 gives the whole variable domain GAGVSQSPRYKVTKRGQDVALRCDPISGHVSLYWYRQALGQGPEFLTYFNYEAQQDKSGLPNDRFSAERPEGSISTLTIQRTEQRDSAMYRCASSLWGGLESTYNEQFFGPGTRLTVL.

V gene TRBV30 combines with J gene TRBJ2-5; TRBD1 might be the D (6 bases). Germline V lookup: CDR1 GTSNPN, CDR2 SVGIG (reference sequence). This CDR3 contains 14 residues. Between the trimmed V and J ends, which lost 0 bases and 9 bases, there was a span of 17 bases. CDR3 sequence: CAWSVWGLQGAQYF. CDR3 coding DNA: TGTGCCTGGAGTGTGTGGGGGCTCCAAGGGGCCCAGTACTTC.

The J gene is TRBJ1-1, the V gene TRBV5-4, with D possibly matching TRBD1 (5 bases). V was trimmed by 4 bases and J by 0 bases, leaving 13 bases between them. Germline lookup yields CDR1 SGHNT and CDR2 YYREEE (reference sequence). This CDR3 is 15 amino acids long. Here the CDR3 reads CASSRVGRMNTEAFF. The CDR3 DNA follows: TGTGCCAGCAGCCGAGTGGGGCGGATGAACACTGAAGCTTTCTTT.

CDR3 nucleotides: TGTGCCAGCAGGAATTGGCGTAGCTCCTACAATGAGCAGTTCTTC. It encodes CASRNWRSSYNEQFF. V usage is TRBV6-5 and J usage is TRBJ2-1, with D hard to call. Trimming removed 6 bases at V and 0 bases at J, with 12 bases between. CDR1 MNHEY and CDR2 SVGAGI come from the germline V gene. The CDR3 runs 15 residues.

The chain employs TRBV4-1 and TRBJ1-5; D is unclear. The germline V gene has CDR1 MGHRA and CDR2 YSYEKL. The V end lost 0 bases, the J end lost 0 bases, and 9 bases lay between the germline ends. CDR3 size: 16 residues. The CDR3 DNA reads TGCGCCAGCAGCCAAGATCGAGTGTCTAGCAATCAGCCCCAGCATTTT. Protein sequence: CASSQDRVSSNQPQHF.

The CDR3 DNA reads as TGCGCCAGCAGCCAACTCCTTGGGGAGACCCAGTACTTC. Translation: CASSQLLGETQYF. The chain has TRBV4-1 and TRBJ2-5; D is ambiguous. The CDR3 consists of 13 residues. Per germline, CDR1 MGHRA and CDR2 YSYEKL. The germline V and J ends were trimmed by 2 bases and 5 bases, with 9 bases remaining between them.

The chain links TRBV23-1 to TRBJ2-7, with no clear D. TRBV23-1 is identified as an open reading frame with a role that is uncertain. The CDR3 sequence is 13 residues long. V was pared by 0 bases and J by 4 bases, with 7 bases between. Here the CDR3 reads CASSQSWQYEQYF. The DNA for the CDR3 is TGCGCCAGCAGTCAATCCTGGCAATACGAGCAGTACTTC.

The rearrangement uses TRBV10-3 and TRBJ1-5; D possibly corresponds to TRBD1 (6 bases). The CDR3 loop spans 12 amino acids. V was trimmed by 9 bases and J by 7 bases, leaving 13 bases between them. Per the germline V gene, CDR1 is ENHRY and CDR2 is SYGVKD. The CDR3 spells CAIRQEGQPQHF. DNA of the CDR3: TGTGCCATTCGACAGGAAGGACAGCCCCAGCATTTT.

The chain links TRBV5-5 to TRBJ2-2; 9 bases are shared with TRBD1. This CDR3 comprises 19 residues. Germline CDR1 and CDR2: SGHKS and YYEKEE (reference sequence). Trimming took 4 bases from V and 1 from J; bases not matched to a gene: 14. This CDR3 reads CASSANLSGTGRNTGELFF. The CDR3 DNA is TGTGCCAGCAGCGCAAATTTATCCGGGACAGGGCGGAACACCGGGGAGCTGTTTTTT.

This clone was seen a handful of times. V is TRBV27 and J is TRBJ2-7; D perhaps matches TRBD1 (6 bases). This CDR3 is 15 amino acids long. Germline V CDR1 and CDR2: MNHEY, SMNVEV (reference sequence). V was pared by 8 bases and J by 0 bases, with 17 bases between. CDR3 sequence: CASGPFRGSSYEQYF. The CDR3 nucleotides read TGTGCCAGCGGACCCTTCAGGGGTAGCTCCTACGAGCAGTACTTC.